This TCR beta chain was documented in a study of cytomegalovirus exposure and HLA in healthy donors. Findings and limits, study-wide: Common viral pathogens seemed, in a later analysis, to connect with several of the most significant clusters. It was taken for granted in presence/absence analyses that sequencing depth across donors was roughly uniform.

60 Vbeta and 13 Jbeta primers were used in PCR. Only in-frame clones appear in the TCRdb table, and some are missing; sequencing was by immunoSEQ multiplex PCR. This table holds more than 55,000 clones. V shed 6 bases and J 7 bases; nucleotides not matched to a gene: 8. CDR1 is MDHEN, CDR2 SYDVKM, per germline. The CDR3 runs to 13 residues. Healthy bone marrow donors made up the donors. With regard to this clone: Its matching antigen is unknown.

Sequencing was done on a sample of PBMCs. The chain joins TRBV28 to TRBJ1-2, with 7 bases aligning to TRBD1. The receptor's source is a woman aged 40-49 years in good health and CMV-seropositive. The CDR3 sequence: CASRYHRGGGYTF. The CDR3, as DNA: TGTGCCAGCAGATACCACAGGGGAGGTGGCTACACCTTC.